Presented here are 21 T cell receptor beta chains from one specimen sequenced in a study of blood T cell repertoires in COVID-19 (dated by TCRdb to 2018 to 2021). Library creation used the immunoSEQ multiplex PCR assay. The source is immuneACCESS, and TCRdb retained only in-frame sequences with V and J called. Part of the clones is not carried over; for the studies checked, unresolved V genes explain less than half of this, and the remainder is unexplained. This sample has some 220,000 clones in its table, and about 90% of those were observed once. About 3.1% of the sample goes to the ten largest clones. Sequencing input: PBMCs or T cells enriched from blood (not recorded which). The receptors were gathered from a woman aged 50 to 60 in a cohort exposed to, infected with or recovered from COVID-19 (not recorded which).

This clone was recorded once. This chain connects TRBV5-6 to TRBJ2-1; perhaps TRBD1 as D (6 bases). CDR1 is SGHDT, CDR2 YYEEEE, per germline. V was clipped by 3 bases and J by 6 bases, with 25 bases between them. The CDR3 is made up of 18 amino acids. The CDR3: CASSYLHRVEGLGNEQFF. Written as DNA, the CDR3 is TGTGCCAGCAGCTACCTCCACAGGGTTGAAGGCTTGGGCAATGAGCAGTTCTTC.

CDR3: CASSPTGGVSTEAFF. The CDR3 nucleotides read TGTGCCAGCAGCCCGACAGGGGGCGTGAGTACTGAAGCTTTCTTT. This chain joins TRBV5-4 and TRBJ1-1; 10 nucleotides match TRBD1. Germline V lookup: CDR1 SGHNT, CDR2 YYREEE (reference sequence). The CDR3 sequence is 15 residues long. V shed 4 bases, J shed 5 bases, and the junction held 8 bases outside the gene matches.

As DNA, the CDR3 is TGTGCCAGCAGTAACTCTTACGAGCAGTACTTC. Translated: CASSNSYEQYF. The V gene is TRBV12-3 or TRBV12-4, the J gene TRBJ2-7; D uncertain. There are 11 residues in the CDR3. V lost 5 bases and J 4 bases, leaving 6 bases between the germline ends.

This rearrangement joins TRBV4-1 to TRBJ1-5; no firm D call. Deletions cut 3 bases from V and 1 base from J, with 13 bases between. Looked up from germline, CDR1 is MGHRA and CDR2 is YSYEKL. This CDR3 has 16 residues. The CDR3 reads CASSQAVINSNQPQHF. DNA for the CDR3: TGCGCCAGCAGCCAGGCAGTAATTAACAGCAATCAGCCCCAGCATTTT.

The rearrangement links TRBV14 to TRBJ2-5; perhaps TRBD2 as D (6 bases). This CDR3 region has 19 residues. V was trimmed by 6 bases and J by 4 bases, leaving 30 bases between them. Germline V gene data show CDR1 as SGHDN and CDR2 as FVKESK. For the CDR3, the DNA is TGTGCCAGCAGGGCCATCGGGACCCCTCGACTAGGCGGTTCAGAGACCCAGTACTTC. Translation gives CASRAIGTPRLGGSETQYF.

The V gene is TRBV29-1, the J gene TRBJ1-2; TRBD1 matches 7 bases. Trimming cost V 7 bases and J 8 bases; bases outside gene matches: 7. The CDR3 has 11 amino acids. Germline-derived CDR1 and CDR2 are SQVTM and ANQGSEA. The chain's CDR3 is CSAGDSQGYTF. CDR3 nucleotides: TGCAGCGCTGGGGACAGTCAAGGCTACACCTTC.

The CDR3 coding sequence is TGTGCCTGGAGGGGACAGGTGGTCACTGAAGCTTTCTTT. This sequence encodes CAWRGQVVTEAFF. The genes are TRBV30 and TRBJ1-1, with 8 bases matching TRBD1. The junction had 4 bases not matched to a gene; V was cut back by 3 bases and J by 4 bases. The CDR3 consists of 13 residues. Per germline, CDR1 GTSNPN and CDR2 SVGIG (reference sequence).

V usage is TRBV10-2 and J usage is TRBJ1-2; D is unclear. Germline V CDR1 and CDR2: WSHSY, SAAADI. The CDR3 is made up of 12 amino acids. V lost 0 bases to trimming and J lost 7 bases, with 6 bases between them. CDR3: CASSESNIGYTF. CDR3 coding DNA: TGCGCCAGCAGTGAGTCGAACATTGGCTACACCTTC.

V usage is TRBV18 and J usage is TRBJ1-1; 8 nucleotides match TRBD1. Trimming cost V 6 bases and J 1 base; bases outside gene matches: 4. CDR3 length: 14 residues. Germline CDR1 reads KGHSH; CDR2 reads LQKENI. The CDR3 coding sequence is TGTGCCAGCTCGCCAGGGGGCCGGAACACTGAAGCTTTCTTT. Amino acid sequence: CASSPGGRNTEAFF.

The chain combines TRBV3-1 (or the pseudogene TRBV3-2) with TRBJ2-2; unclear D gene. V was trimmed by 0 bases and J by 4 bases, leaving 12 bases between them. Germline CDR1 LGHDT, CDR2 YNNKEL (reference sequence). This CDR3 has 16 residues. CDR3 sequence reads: CASSQDFFGCTGELFF. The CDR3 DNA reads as TGTGCCAGCAGCCAAGATTTTTTCGGGTGCACCGGGGAGCTGTTTTTT.

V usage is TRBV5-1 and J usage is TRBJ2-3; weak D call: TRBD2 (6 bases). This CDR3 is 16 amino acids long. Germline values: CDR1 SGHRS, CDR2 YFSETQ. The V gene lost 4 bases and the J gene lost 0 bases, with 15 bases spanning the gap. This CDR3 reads CASSTGTFTSTDTQYF. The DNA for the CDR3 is TGCGCCAGCAGCACCGGGACTTTCACTAGCACAGATACGCAGTATTTT.

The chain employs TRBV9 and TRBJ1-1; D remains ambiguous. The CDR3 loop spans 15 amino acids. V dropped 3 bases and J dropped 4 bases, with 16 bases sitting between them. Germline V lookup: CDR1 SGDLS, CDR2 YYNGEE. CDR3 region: CASSGSTVPGTEAFF. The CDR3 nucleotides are TGTGCCAGCAGCGGTTCTACAGTTCCCGGCACTGAAGCTTTCTTT.

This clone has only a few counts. CDR3 DNA sequence: TGCGCCAGCAGCCAACTTACAGATCAGCCCCAGCATTTT. This translates into CASSQLTDQPQHF. The V gene is TRBV4-1, the J gene TRBJ1-5, with no clear D. The CDR3 spans 13 residues. The V gene lost 2 bases and the J gene lost 5 bases, with 7 bases spanning the gap. Germline assignment: CDR1 MGHRA and CDR2 YSYEKL.

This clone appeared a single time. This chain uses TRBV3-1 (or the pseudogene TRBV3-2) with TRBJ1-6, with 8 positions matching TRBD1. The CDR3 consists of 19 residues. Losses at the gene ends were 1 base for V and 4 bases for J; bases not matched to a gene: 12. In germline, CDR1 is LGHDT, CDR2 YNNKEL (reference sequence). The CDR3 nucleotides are TGTGCCAGCAGCCAAGGTGCAGCCACAGGGGGTCGGTATAATTCACCCCTCCACTTT. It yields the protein CASSQGAATGGRYNSPLHF.

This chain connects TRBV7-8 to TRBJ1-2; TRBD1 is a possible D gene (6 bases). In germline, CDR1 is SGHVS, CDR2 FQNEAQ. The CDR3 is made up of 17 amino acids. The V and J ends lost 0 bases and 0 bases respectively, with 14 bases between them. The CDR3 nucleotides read TGTGCCAGCAGCTTAGCGAGCGGGGGGCCAGCTAACTATGGCTACACCTTC. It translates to CASSLASGGPANYGYTF.

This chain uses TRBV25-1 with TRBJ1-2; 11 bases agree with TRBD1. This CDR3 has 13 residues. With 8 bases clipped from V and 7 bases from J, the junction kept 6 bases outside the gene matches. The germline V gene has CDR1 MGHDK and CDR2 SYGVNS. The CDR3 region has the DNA TGTGCCAGCGACGGGACAGGGGGAATTGGCTACACCTTC. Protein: CASDGTGGIGYTF.

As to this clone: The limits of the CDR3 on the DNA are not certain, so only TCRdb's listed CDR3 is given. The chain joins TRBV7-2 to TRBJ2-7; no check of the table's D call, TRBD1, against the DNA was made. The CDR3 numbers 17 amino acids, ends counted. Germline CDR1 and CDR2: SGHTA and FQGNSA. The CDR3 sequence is CASSLGSGQGRSYEQYF.

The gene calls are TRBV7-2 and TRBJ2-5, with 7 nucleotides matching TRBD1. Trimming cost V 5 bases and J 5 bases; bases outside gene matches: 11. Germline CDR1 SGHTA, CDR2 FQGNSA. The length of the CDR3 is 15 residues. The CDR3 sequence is CASSQGLRGRETQYF. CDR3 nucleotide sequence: TGTGCCAGCAGCCAAGGATTGAGGGGGCGGGAGACCCAGTACTTC.

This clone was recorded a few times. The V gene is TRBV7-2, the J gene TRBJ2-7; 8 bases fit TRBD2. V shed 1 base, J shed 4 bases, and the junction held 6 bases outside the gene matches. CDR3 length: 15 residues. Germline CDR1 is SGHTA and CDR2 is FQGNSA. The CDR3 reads CASSLGGSGVYEQYF. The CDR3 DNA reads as TGTGCCAGCAGCTTAGGGGGTAGCGGGGTATACGAGCAGTACTTC.

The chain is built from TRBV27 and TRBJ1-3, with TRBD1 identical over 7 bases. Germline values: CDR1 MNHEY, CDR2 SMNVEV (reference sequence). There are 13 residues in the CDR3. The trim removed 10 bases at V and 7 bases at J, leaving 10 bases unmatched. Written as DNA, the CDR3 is TGTGCCACCATGGACAGGAGTAGTAACACCATATATTTT. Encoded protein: CATMDRSSNTIYF.

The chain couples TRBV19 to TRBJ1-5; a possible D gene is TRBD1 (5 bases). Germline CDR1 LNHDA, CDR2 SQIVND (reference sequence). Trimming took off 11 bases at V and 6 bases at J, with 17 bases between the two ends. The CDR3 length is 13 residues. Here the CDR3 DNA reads TGTGCCGCGGGGGTGTCCGTCCTTCAGCCCCAGCATTTT. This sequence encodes CAAGVSVLQPQHF.